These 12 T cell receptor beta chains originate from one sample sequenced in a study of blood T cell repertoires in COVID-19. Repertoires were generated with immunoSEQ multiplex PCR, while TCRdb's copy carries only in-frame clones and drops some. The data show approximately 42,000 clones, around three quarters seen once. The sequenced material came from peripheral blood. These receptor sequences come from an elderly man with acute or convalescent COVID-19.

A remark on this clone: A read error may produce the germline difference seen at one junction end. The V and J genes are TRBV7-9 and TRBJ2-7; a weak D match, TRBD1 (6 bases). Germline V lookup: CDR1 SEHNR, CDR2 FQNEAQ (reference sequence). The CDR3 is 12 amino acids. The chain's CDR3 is CASSSITGSLDF. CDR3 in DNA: TGTGCCAGCAGCTCAATAACAGGGAGTTTAGACTTC.

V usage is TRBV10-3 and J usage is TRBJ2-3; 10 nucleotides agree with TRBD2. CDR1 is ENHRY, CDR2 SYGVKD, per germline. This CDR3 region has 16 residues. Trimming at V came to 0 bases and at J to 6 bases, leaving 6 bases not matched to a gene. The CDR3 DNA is TGTGCCATCAGTGAGTCCCAGCGGGGGGGAACGGATACGCAGTATTTT. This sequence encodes CAISESQRGGTDTQYF.

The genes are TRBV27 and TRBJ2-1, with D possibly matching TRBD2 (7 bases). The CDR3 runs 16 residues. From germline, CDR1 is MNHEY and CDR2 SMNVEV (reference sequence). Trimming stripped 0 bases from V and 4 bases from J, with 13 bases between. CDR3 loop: CASSLSAGALYNEQFF. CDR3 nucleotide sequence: TGTGCCAGCAGTTTATCGGCGGGGGCCTTATACAATGAGCAGTTCTTC.

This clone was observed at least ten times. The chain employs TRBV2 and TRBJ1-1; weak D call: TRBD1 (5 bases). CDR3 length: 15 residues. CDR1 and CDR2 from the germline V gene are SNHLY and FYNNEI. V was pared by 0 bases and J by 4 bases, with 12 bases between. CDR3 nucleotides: TGTGCCAGCAGTGAAGCCGGGGACGGGGGCACTGAAGCTTTCTTT. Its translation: CASSEAGDGGTEAFF.

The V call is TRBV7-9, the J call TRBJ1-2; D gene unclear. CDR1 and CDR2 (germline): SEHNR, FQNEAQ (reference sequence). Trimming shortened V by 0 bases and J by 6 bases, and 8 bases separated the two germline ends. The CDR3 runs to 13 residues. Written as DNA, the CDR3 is TGTGCCAGCAGCTTAGCGGCCCAGGATGGCTACACCTTC. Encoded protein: CASSLAAQDGYTF.

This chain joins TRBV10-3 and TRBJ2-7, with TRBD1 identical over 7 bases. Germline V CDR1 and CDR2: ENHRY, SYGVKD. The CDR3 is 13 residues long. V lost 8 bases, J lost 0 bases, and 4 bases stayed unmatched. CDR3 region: CAIGTASSYEQYF. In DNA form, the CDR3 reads TGTGCCATCGGGACAGCCAGCTCCTACGAGCAGTACTTC.

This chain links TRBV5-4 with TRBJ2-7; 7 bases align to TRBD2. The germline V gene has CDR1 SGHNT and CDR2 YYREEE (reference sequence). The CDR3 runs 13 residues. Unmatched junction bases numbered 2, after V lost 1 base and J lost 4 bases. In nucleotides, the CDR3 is TGTGCCAGCAGCTTGAAGGGAGGGTACGAGCAGTACTTC. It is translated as CASSLKGGYEQYF.

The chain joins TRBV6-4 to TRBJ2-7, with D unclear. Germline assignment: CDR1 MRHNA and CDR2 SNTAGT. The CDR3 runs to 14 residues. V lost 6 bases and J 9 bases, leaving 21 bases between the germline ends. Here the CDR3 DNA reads TGTGCCAGCAGGGACCAGGTCCCCTCTGTGCGGCAGTACTTC. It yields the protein CASRDQVPSVRQYF.

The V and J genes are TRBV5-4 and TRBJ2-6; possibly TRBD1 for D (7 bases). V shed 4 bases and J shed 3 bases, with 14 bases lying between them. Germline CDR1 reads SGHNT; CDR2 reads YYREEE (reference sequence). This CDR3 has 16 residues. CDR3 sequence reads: CASSGRQGGGANVLTF. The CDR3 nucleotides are TGTGCCAGCAGCGGGAGACAGGGAGGTGGGGCCAACGTCCTGACTTTC.

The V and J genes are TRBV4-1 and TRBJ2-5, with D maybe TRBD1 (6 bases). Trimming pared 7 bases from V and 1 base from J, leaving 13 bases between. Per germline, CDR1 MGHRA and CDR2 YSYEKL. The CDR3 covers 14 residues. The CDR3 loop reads CASTYRVGQETQYF. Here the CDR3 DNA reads TGCGCCAGCACCTACAGGGTTGGCCAAGAGACCCAGTACTTC.

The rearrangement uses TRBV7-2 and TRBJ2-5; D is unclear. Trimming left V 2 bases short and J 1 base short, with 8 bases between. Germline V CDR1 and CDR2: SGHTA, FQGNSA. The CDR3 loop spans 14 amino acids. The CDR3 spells CASSLYGVQETQYF. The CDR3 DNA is TGTGCCAGCAGCTTATACGGAGTCCAAGAGACCCAGTACTTC.

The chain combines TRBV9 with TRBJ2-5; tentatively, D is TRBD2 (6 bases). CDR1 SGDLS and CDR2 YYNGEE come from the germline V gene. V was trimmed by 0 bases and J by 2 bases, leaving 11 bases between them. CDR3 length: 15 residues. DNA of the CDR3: TGTGCCAGCAGCGTAGCAGCGGGCGGACAAGAGACCCAGTACTTC. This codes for CASSVAAGGQETQYF.